The present entry profiles one T cell receptor beta chain with its context. This sample is drawn from a study of patients and donors after allogeneic stem cell transplantation. V shed 5 bases and J shed 3 bases, with 10 bases lying between them. The CDR3 has 13 residues. Germline CDR1 SGHRS, CDR2 YFSETQ. TCRdb re-called the RT-PCR reads with MiXCR, one entry per CDR3 protein. The table records roughly 880,000 distinct CDR3 sequences, more than 15% of them present only once. V is TRBV5-1 and J is TRBJ2-3; unclear D gene. This sequence was found in a human donor who was either an allogeneic HSCT recipient or a stem cell or donor lymphocyte infusion donor (not recorded which). It is not recorded whose cells these are; they may come from a transplant donor. The sequenced sample consisted of blood, either unsorted or a sorted T cell fraction (not recorded which). CDR3 region: CASSFLFTDTQYF. The CDR3 DNA is TGCGCCAGCAGTTTTTTATTTACAGATACGCAGTATTTT.